This T cell receptor beta chain was documented in a study of PD-1 blockade in classical Hodgkin lymphoma (dated by TCRdb to the early 2020s). In terms of the full investigation: Nivolumab dosing was 3 mg/kg intravenously every 2 weeks, continuing until either disease progression or unacceptable toxicity. The study used CyTOF and TCR beta sequencing to define a peripheral blood immune signature of response to PD-1 blockade in classical Hodgkin lymphoma.

The time point label, as the study defines it: cycle 1 day 1 (C1D1), immediately before nivolumab initiation. Relapse after autologous stem cell transplantation had occurred in all trial patients, and cohorts A, B and C were distinguished by prior brentuximab vedotin exposure. The trial cohort was composed of 56 patients with relapsed/refractory classical Hodgkin lymphoma, for whom complete response, partial response or progressive disease was recorded as best overall response. Trial patients were treated with single-agent nivolumab in the multi-cohort phase II CheckMate 205 trial. An independent review committee assessed best overall response by applying the 2007 International Working Group response criteria. Trial PBMCs were obtained immediately prior to nivolumab initiation (C1D1) and on therapy at cycle 2 day 1 and cycle 4 day 1. Peripheral blood was collected in 8 mL Vacutainer Cell Preparation Tubes, from which PBMCs were isolated by centrifugation and then cryopreserved.

The germline V gene supplies CDR1 SGDLS and CDR2 YYNGEE. Including cysteine and phenylalanine, the CDR3 has 16 amino acids. This entry keeps only the CDR3 DNA: 48 bases, framed from base 1. Germline trimming: 0 bases from V, 5 bases from J; junction bases outside gene matches: 10. Comment on this clone: The target of this receptor is not known. Base-call qualities are not available, and no considerably larger clone is one nucleotide away.

Broader findings and caveats from the paper: Among trial patients, those achieving complete response had baseline diversity similar to that of newly diagnosed patients, while diversity was significantly lower in partial responders and progressors. Lower diversity was observed in patients in whom nivolumab was started less than 1 year after ASCT, and these patients were excluded from later analyses so that confounding by immune reconstitution would be avoided. CD4+ but not CD8+ TCR diversity rose significantly by C4D1 (p=0.0027 vs p=0.16), most apparent in complete responders (p=0.02). Only a single clinical trial cohort was studied, and what caused the repertoire differences, possibly disease activity or prior therapy, remained undefined. Baseline TCR diversity was reported as lower in newly diagnosed patients than in healthy donors, and lower still in relapsed/refractory patients.

The Qiagen DNeasy kit was used to extract genomic DNA both from unsorted PBMCs and from the negatively selected CD4+ and CD8+ fractions. TCR beta CDR3 regions were subjected to amplification by immunoSEQ multiplex PCR with primers that anneal to V and J segments. A synthetic immune receptor repertoire was used to minimize amplification bias, and remaining bias was computationally removed after sequencing. The published analysis was carried out like this. Repertoire diversity was quantified as the Shannon entropy index using custom Python scripts. Unsorted, CD4+ and CD8+ repertoires were examined separately, except in combined analyses, for which CD4+ and CD8+ sequences were merged in silico. Clonal expansion was defined as at least a 2-fold frequency increase after treatment relative to C1D1, with a pseudocount of 0.5 for undetected baseline clones. Singleton clones were defined as clones with 0 or 1 copy at C1D1, and non-singleton clones were defined as clones with 2 or more copies. Clones expanded in unsorted samples were annotated as CD4+, CD8+ or unknown by matching protein sequences in sorted samples from the same patient. Wilcoxon tests on paired samples were used to test changes in diversity from C1D1 to C4D1. As stored in TCRdb, this immuneACCESS dataset retains in-frame rearrangements with V and J assigned. A fraction of the clones does not appear; measured against another copy, unresolved V genes explain less than half of the discrepancy, and the remainder lacks a known reason. V and J calls and clone size are as listed in that table; D and trimming were resolved from the DNA. The sample includes almost 85,000 clones, with 89% observed a single time. The top ten clonotypes cover approximately 22% of the sample.

The chain employs TRBV9 and TRBJ1-1, with 7 middle bases fitting TRBD1. This receptor was obtained from a human donor with classical Hodgkin lymphoma. Specimen: peripheral blood mononuclear cells (PBMCs), collected at baseline. The CDR3 region has the sequence CASSVGPDRPRTEAFF. The sequence in DNA is TGTGCCAGCAGCGTAGGTCCGGACAGGCCGAGAACTGAAGCTTTCTTT.